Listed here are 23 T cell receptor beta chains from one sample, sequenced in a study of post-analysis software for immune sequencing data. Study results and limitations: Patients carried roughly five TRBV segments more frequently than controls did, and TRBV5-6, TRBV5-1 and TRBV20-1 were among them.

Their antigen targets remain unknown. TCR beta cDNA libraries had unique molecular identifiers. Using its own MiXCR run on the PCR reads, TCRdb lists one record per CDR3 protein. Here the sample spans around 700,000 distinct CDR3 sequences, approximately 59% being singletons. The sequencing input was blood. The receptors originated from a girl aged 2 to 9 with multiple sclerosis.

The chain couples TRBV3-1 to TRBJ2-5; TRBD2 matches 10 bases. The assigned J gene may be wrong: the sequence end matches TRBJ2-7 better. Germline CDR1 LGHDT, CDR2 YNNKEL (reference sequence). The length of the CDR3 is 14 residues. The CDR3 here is CASSSAGGPYEQYF. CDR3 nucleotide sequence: TGTGCCAGCAGCTCAGCGGGAGGGCCCTACGAGCAGTACTTC.

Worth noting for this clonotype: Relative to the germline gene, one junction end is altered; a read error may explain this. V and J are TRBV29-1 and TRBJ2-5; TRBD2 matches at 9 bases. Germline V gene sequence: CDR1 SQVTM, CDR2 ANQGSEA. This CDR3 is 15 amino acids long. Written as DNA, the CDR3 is TGCGGCGTTGAATTCGCGGGGGGGCTCGGAGAGACCCAGTACTTC. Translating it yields CGVEFAGGLGETQYF.

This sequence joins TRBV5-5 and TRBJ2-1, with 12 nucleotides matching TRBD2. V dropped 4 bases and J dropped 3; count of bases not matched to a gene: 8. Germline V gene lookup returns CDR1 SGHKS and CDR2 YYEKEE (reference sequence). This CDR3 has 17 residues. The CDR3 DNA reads TGTGCCAGCAGCCTTCGGCCTAGCGGGGGGGACTACAATGAGCAGTTCTTC. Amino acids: CASSLRPSGGDYNEQFF.

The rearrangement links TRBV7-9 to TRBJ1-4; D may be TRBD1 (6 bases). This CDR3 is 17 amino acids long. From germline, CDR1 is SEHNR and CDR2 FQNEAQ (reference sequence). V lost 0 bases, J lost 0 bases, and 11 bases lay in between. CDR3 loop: CASSLARGASTNEKLFF. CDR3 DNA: TGTGCCAGCAGCTTAGCTCGGGGGGCGTCAACTAATGAAAAACTGTTTTTT.

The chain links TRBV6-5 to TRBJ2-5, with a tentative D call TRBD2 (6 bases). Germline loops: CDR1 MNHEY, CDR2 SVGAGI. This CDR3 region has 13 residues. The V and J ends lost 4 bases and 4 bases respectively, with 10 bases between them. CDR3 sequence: CASSWTIGETQYF. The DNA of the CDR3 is TGTGCCAGCAGTTGGACTATTGGAGAGACCCAGTACTTC.

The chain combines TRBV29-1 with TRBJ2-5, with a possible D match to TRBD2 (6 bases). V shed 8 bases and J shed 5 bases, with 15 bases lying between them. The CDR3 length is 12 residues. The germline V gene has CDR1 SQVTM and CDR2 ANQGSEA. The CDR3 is CSSWGDRETQYF. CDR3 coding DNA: TGCAGCTCCTGGGGGGATAGGGAGACCCAGTACTTC.

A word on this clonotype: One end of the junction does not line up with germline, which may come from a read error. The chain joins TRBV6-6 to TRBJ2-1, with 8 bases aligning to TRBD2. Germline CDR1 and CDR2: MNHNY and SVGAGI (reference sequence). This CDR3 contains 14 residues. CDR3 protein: CATREERGYNKQFF. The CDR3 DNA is TGTGCCACTCGGGAGGAGCGGGGGTACAATAAGCAGTTCTTC.

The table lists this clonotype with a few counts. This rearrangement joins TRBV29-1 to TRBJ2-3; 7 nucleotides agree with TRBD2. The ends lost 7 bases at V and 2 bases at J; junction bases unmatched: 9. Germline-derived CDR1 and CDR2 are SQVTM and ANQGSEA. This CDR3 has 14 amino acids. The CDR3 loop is CSGGGRTFTDTQYF. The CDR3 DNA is TGCAGCGGGGGGGGAAGGACTTTCACAGATACGCAGTATTTT.

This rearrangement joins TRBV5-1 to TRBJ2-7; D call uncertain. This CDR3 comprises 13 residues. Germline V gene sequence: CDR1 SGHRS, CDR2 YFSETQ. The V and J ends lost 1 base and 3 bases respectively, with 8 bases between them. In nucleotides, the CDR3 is TGCGCCAGCAGCTTGACTTCCTACTACGAGCAGTACTTC. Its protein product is CASSLTSYYEQYF.

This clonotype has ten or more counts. The chain's CDR3 is CASSETRFSDEQYF. CDR3 DNA sequence: TGTGCCAGCAGCGAGACCCGATTTTCGGACGAGCAGTACTTC. V gene TRBV7-8 combines with J gene TRBJ2-7; D remains ambiguous. Between the trimmed V and J ends, which lost 5 bases and 5 bases, there was a span of 16 bases. Germline V gene lookup returns CDR1 SGHVS and CDR2 FQNEAQ. There are 14 residues in the CDR3. Together with reference TRBV7-8 and TRBJ2-7, the CDR3 gives the full variable domain: GAGVSQSPRYKVAKRGQDVALRCDPISGHVSLFWYQQALGQGPEFLTYFQNEAQLDKSGLPSDRFFAERPEGSVSTLKIQRTQQEDSAVYLCASSETRFSDEQYFGPGTRLTVT.

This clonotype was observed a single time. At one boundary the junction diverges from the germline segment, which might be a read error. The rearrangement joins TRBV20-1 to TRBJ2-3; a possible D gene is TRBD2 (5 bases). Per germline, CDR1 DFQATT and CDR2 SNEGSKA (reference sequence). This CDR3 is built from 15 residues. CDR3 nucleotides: TGCAGTGCTGTACCGGGATTGAGCAATGGAGATGCGCAGTATTTT. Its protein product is CSAVPGLSNGDAQYF.

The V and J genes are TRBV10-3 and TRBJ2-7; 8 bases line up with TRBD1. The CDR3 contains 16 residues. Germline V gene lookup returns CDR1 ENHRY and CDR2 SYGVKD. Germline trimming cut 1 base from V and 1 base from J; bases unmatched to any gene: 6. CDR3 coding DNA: TGTGCCATCAGTGAGTTTAAGACAGGGGAATCCTACGAGCAGTACTTC. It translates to CAISEFKTGESYEQYF.

The CDR3 reads CASTGQGHEQYF. The CDR3 DNA reads TGTGCCAGCACGGGGCAGGGGCACGAGCAGTACTTC. The genes are TRBV5-6 and TRBJ2-7; D is possibly TRBD1 (6 bases). CDR3 length: 12 residues. CDR1 SGHDT and CDR2 YYEEEE come from the germline V gene. Deletions cut 6 bases from V and 5 bases from J, with 12 bases between.

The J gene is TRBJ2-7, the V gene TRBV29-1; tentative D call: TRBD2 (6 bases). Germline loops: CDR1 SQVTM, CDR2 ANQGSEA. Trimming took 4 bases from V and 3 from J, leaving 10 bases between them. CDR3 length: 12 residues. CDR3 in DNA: TGCAGCGTTGTTCGCGGGGTCTACGAGCAGTACTTC. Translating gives CSVVRGVYEQYF.

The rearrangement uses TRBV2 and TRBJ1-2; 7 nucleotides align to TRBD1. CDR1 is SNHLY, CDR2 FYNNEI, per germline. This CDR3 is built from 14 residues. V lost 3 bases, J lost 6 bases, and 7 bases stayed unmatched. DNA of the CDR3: TGTGCCAGCAGTGAGGGGCAGGGGGGTGATGGCTACACCTTC. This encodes CASSEGQGGDGYTF. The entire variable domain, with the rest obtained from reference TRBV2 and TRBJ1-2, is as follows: EPEVTQTPSHQVTQMGQEVILRCVPISNHLYFYWYRQILGQKVEFLVSFYNNEISEKSEIFDDQFSVERPDGSNFTLKIRSTKLEDSAMYFCASSEGQGGDGYTFGSGTRLTVV.

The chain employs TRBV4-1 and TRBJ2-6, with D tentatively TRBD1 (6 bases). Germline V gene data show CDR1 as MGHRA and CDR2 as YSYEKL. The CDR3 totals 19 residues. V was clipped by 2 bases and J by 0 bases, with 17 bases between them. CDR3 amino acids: CASSQHTPFRGSGANVLTF. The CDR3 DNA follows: TGCGCCAGCAGCCAACACACACCCTTCAGGGGCTCTGGGGCCAACGTCCTGACTTTC.

CDR3 DNA: TGTGCCAGTGACACCAGGGGGACCTATGGCTACACCTTC. Translated: CASDTRGTYGYTF. The J gene is TRBJ1-2, the V gene TRBV19, with 7 bases aligning to TRBD1. Germline CDR1 and CDR2: LNHDA and SQIVND (reference sequence). V was pared by 8 bases and J by 4 bases, with 7 bases of the junction left unmatched. The length of the CDR3 is 13 residues. Looking up the rest from reference TRBV19 and TRBJ1-2 gives the full variable domain: DGGITQSPKYLFRKEGQNVTLSCEQNLNHDAMYWYRQDPGQGLRLIYYSQIVNDFQKGDIAEGYSVSREKKESFPLTVTSAQKNPTAFYLCASDTRGTYGYTFGSGTRLTVV.

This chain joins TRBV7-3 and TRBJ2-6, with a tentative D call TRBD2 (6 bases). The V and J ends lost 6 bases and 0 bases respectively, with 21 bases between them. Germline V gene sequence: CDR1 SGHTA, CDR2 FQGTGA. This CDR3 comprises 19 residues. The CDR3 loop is CASSPLPPSVVSGANVLTF. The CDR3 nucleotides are TGTGCCAGCAGTCCGCTCCCCCCTAGCGTCGTCTCTGGGGCCAACGTCCTGACTTTC.

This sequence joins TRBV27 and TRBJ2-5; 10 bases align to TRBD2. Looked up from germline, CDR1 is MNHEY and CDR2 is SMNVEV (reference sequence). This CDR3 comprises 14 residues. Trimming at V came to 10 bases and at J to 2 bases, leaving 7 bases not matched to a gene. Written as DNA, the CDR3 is TGTGCCACTGCTTGGACTAGCGGTCAAGAGACCCAGTACTTC. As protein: CATAWTSGQETQYF.

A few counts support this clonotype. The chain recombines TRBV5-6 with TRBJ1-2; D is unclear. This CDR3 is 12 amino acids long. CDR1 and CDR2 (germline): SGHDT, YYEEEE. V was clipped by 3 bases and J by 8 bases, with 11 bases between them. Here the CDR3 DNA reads TGTGCCAGCAGCTACCTCACCAGCGGCTACACCTTC. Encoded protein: CASSYLTSGYTF.

The CDR3 bases are TGTGCCAGCAGTTTTGGGAGGATGGAGACCCAGTACTTC. Amino acids: CASSFGRMETQYF. The gene calls are TRBV12-3 or TRBV12-4 and TRBJ2-5; maybe TRBD2 (6 bases). With 3 bases removed from V and 5 bases from J, the gap between germline ends came to 10 bases. This CDR3 has 13 amino acids.

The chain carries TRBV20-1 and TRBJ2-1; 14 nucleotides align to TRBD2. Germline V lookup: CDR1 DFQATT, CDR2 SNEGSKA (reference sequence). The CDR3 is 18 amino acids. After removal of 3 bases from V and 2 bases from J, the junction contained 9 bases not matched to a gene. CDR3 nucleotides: TGCAGTGCTAGCCCGGGACTAGCGGGAGTGCTAACCTACAATGAGCAGTTCTTC. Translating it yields CSASPGLAGVLTYNEQFF.

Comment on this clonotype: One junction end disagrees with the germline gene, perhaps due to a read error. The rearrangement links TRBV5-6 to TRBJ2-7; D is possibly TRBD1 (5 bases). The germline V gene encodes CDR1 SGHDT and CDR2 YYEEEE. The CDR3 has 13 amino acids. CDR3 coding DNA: TGTGCCGGCAGCTTTGGGGCGAGTTACGAGCAGTACTTC. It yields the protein CAGSFGASYEQYF.